This record looks at one TCR beta chain sequence and its context. Its antigen is not identified. Using a J-beta primer mix together with a sample-barcoded 5' primer, a second PCR was run for roughly 6 to 12 cycles. TCRdb analysed the 5' RACE reads with MiXCR anew, one entry per CDR3 protein. The sample lists approximately 2,000,000 distinct CDR3 sequences; roughly two fifths were seen once. Every donor contributed about 10 milliliters of peripheral blood by blood draw. Per sample, no less than 5.5 micrograms of total RNA were extracted. The sample comes from a study of blood T cells in healthy people across ages. Study results and caveats: PBMCs went unsorted, and a conclusive naive versus antigen-experienced comparison was therefore prevented.

Trimming stripped 4 bases from V and 6 bases from J, with 13 bases between. Germline assignment: CDR1 SGHNT and CDR2 YENEEA. The CDR3 is 14 amino acids. The sequence came from a human donor in good health. The chain couples TRBV11-3 to TRBJ2-1, with D unresolved. The sequenced material came from blood. The CDR3, as DNA: TGTGCCAGCAGCTCCTCATGGGCCCTCAATGAGCAGTTCTTC. Protein product: CASSSSWALNEQFF.